The T cell receptor (beta chain) under discussion was sequenced for a study of metastatic and nonmetastatic thyroid tumors. Study results and caveats: Within blood and tumor, benign nodules reportedly had significantly lower TCR beta diversity than malignant thyroid tumors did.

The CDR3 spans 15 residues. The germline CDR1 and CDR2 sequences are MNHEY and SMNVEV (reference sequence). Trimming cost V 8 bases and J 7 bases; bases outside gene matches: 15. No treatment had been given to any patient before thyroid surgery. Per the original methods: The study built a papillary thyroid cancer distant-metastasis classifier from CDR3 differences across clinicopathological groups. TCRdb re-analyzed the PCR reads through MiXCR. V and J calls and clone size were set by TCRdb, not the authors. The sample records about 85,000 clones, approximately 9% being singletons. This clone was seen only a few times. Its antigen remains unidentified.

The source material was blood. The chain carries TRBV27 and TRBJ2-7, with 9 bases matching TRBD2. This sequence was found in a female donor with papillary thyroid cancer or a benign thyroid nodule (not recorded which). Some clones in this sample may be carry-over from other donors' samples. This CDR3 is CASSQVGLALCEQYF. The CDR3 DNA reads TGTGCCAGCTCTCAGGTGGGACTAGCCCTCTGTGAGCAGTACTTC.